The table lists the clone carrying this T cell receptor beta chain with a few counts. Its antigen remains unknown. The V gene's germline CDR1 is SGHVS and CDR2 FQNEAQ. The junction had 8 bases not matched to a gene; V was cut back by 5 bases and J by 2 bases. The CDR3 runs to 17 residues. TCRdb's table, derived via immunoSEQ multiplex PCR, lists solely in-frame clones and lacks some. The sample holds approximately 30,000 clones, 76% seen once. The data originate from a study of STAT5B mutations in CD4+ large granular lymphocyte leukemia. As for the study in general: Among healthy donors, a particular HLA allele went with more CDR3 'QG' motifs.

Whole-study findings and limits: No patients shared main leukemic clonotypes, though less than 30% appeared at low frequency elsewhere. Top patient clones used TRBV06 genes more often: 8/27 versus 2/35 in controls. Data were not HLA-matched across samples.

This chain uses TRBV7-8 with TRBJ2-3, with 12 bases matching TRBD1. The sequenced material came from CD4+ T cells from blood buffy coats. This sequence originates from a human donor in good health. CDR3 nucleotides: TGTGCCAGCAGCCCTCCGGGACAGGGGGCCCCCACAGATACGCAGTATTTT. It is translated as CASSPPGQGAPTDTQYF.